This T cell receptor beta chain originates from a study of shared clonotypes between healthy human individuals. Study-wide results and limits: Limitation of the genetic and exposure-history diversity represented came from the few donors.

Trimming cost V 1 base and J 0 bases, with 7 bases left between them. Germline CDR1 reads SGHTA; CDR2 reads FQGNSA. CDR3 length: 16 residues. Repertoires were generated with immunoSEQ multiplex PCR, while TCRdb's copy carries only in-frame clones and drops some. The sample shows fewer than 3 million clones, 80% to 95% of them seen only once. Points on this clone: Its matching antigen is unknown.

Caucasian adults residing in Nashville, Tennessee made up all the donors. Sequenced input: naive CD4+ T cells from PBMCs. As to subset: CD45RA+ positively selected. The origin of this receptor is a man younger than 35 in good health. Some clones in this sample may be carry-over from other donors' samples. The chain carries TRBV7-2 and TRBJ2-6, with no clear D. CDR3 bases: TGTGCCAGCAGCTTAGTATACCTCTCTGGGGCCAACGTCCTGACTTTC. Amino acid sequence: CASSLVYLSGANVLTF. Full variable domain (rest looked up from reference TRBV7-2 and TRBJ2-6): GAGVSQSPSNKVTEKGKDVELRCDPISGHTALYWYRQSLGQGLEFLIYFQGNSAPDKSGLPSDRFSAERTGGSVSTLTIQRTQQEDSAVYLCASSLVYLSGANVLTFGAGSRLTVL.